Below, 32 T cell receptor beta chains from the same sample are listed, as sequenced in a study of CD8+CD57+ T cells in acquired aplastic anemia. Genomic DNA, the template, was used for profiling of the TCR beta VDJ and CDR3. TCRdb re-analysed the reads in MiXCR, keeping a single row per CDR3 protein. Here the sample spans about 110,000 distinct CDR3 sequences, roughly 51% being singletons. Sequenced input: sorted CD4+, CD8+, or CD8+CD57+ T cells (not recorded which) from PBMCs. Receptors were obtained from a human donor in good health, serving as a control.

The rearrangement uses TRBV10-3 and TRBJ2-5, with D perhaps TRBD2 (6 bases). Trimming cost V 0 bases and J 0 bases, with 14 bases left between them. Germline CDR1 reads ENHRY; CDR2 reads SYGVKD. The CDR3 sequence is 17 residues long. CDR3 in amino acids: CAISESVSGAYQETQYF. CDR3 bases: TGTGCCATCAGTGAGTCGGTTAGCGGAGCGTACCAAGAGACCCAGTACTTC.

CDR3 DNA sequence: TGTGCCAGCAGTAGAGAGGGACTGAACAATGAGCAGTTCTTC. It specifies CASSREGLNNEQFF. The chain carries TRBV25-1 and TRBJ2-1; a weak D match, TRBD2 (6 bases). The germline V gene has CDR1 MGHDK and CDR2 SYGVNS. The V and J ends lost 5 bases and 5 bases respectively, with 13 bases between them. The CDR3 length is 14 residues. Full variable domain (rest looked up from reference TRBV25-1 and TRBJ2-1): EADIYQTPRYLVIGTGKKITLECSQTMGHDKMYWYQQDPGMELHLIHYSYGVNSTEKGDLSSESTVSRIRTEHFPLTLESARPSHTSQYLCASSREGLNNEQFFGPGTRLTVL.

The J gene is TRBJ2-7, the V gene TRBV25-1; the D gene is possibly TRBD1 (6 bases). Trimming pared 6 bases from V and 0 bases from J, leaving 15 bases between. The CDR3 has 15 residues. CDR1 and CDR2 (germline): MGHDK, SYGVNS. The CDR3 reads CASSFIQGASYEQYF. CDR3 DNA sequence: TGTGCCAGCAGCTTTATACAGGGCGCCTCCTACGAGCAGTACTTC.

V gene TRBV29-1 combines with J gene TRBJ2-5; TRBD1 might be the D (5 bases). Trimming left V 3 bases short and J 0 bases short, with 5 bases between. This CDR3 contains 12 residues. Germline-derived CDR1 and CDR2 are SQVTM and ANQGSEA. CDR3 region: CSVDRDQETQYF. The DNA of the CDR3 is TGCAGCGTTGACAGGGACCAAGAGACCCAGTACTTC. The full variable domain, its missing parts supplied by reference TRBV29-1 and TRBJ2-5, is SAVISQKPSRDICQRGTSLTIQCQVDSQVTMMFWYRQQPGQSLTLIATANQGSEATYESGFVIDKFPISRPNLTFSTLTVSNMSPEDSSIYLCSVDRDQETQYFGPGTRLLVL.

In its sample, this clonotype was seen many times. The chain links TRBV6-4 to TRBJ2-3; a possible D gene is TRBD2 (6 bases). The V end was cut by 6 bases, the J end by 1 base, with 23 bases between. Per the germline V gene, CDR1 is MRHNA and CDR2 is SNTAGT. The CDR3 loop spans 18 amino acids. CDR3 amino acids: CASRTQKRARLRTDTQYF. CDR3 nucleotides: TGTGCCAGCAGGACTCAAAAGCGGGCGCGGCTACGCACAGATACGCAGTATTTT.

This clonotype has a handful of counts. CDR3 nucleotide sequence: TGTGCTAGTGGCCCACTCCGGGGAGCTGGAAACACCATATATTTT. Translating it yields CASGPLRGAGNTIYF. This rearrangement joins TRBV12-5 to TRBJ1-3; D unclear. The CDR3 extends over 15 amino acids. The germline V and J ends were trimmed by 6 bases and 2 bases, with 14 bases remaining between them. Germline CDR1 LGHNT, CDR2 FRNRAP. The full variable domain, completed using reference TRBV12-5 and TRBJ1-3, is DARVTQTPRHKVTEMGQEVTMRCQPILGHNTVFWYRQTMMQGLELLAYFRNRAPLDDSGMPKDRFSAEMPDATLATLKIQPSEPRDSAVYFCASGPLRGAGNTIYFGEGSWLTVV.

The genes are TRBV18 and TRBJ1-6; unclear D gene. Looked up from germline, CDR1 is KGHSH and CDR2 is LQKENI. The V end was cut by 3 bases, the J end by 4 bases, with 16 bases between. The CDR3 runs to 17 residues. The CDR3 loop reads CASSPFGIILYNSPLHF. In DNA, the CDR3 is TGTGCCAGCTCACCTTTTGGGATTATTCTATATAATTCACCCCTCCACTTT.

This chain links TRBV2 with TRBJ2-5; 7 bases fit TRBD2. The CDR3 consists of 17 residues. V was pared by 7 bases and J by 1 base, with 15 bases of the junction left unmatched. The germline V gene encodes CDR1 SNHLY and CDR2 FYNNEI. Written as DNA, the CDR3 is TGTGCCAGCACTACCTTGGGAGGGAAGAGGCTCCAAGAGACCCAGTACTTC. The encoded protein is CASTTLGGKRLQETQYF.

This clonotype showed up just a few times. The rearrangement joins TRBV6-1 to TRBJ2-7; 10 nucleotides agree with TRBD2. CDR1 is MNHNS, CDR2 SASEGT, per germline. V trimming: 6 bases; J trimming: 7 bases; junction bases outside the gene matches: 18. The CDR3 spans 17 residues. In DNA form, the CDR3 reads TGTGCCAGCAGCGTAGATAGCGGGGGGACGAGGAGGGAAGAGCAGTACTTC. Residues: CASSVDSGGTRREEQYF.

On this clonotype itself: Possible read error: a much larger clone is one base away. The chain uses TRBV27 and TRBJ1-1, with 7 bases matching TRBD1. V was clipped by 2 bases and J by 4 bases; unmatched bases: 4. This CDR3 region has 14 residues. Germline-derived CDR1 and CDR2 are MNHEY and SMNVEV (reference sequence). CDR3 nucleotides: TGTGCCAGCAGTTTAAGACAGGGAGGCACTGAAGCTTTCTTT. Translated: CASSLRQGGTEAFF.

The gene calls are TRBV15 and TRBJ2-1; TRBD2 aligns across 7 bases. Looked up from germline, CDR1 is LNHNV and CDR2 is YYDKDF (reference sequence). V shed 5 bases, J shed 2 bases, and the junction held 6 bases outside the gene matches. This CDR3 comprises 15 residues. The DNA for the CDR3 is TGTGCCACCAGCCCGCGGGGGAGGGCCTACAATGAGCAGTTCTTC. This gives the protein CATSPRGRAYNEQFF.

To note about this clonotype: Since the CDR3 does not end with the conserved phenylalanine or tryptophan, this likely comes from a read error. This chain joins TRBV6-1 and TRBJ1-1, with 8 bases lining up with TRBD1. With V trimmed by 9 bases and J by 5 bases, 8 bases remained unmatched. The CDR3 runs to 13 residues. Germline lookup yields CDR1 MNHNS and CDR2 SASEGT. The CDR3 is CASSQTGVTEAFL. CDR3 nucleotide sequence: TGTGCCAGTAGTCAGACAGGGGTAACTGAAGCTTTCCTT.

The table lists this clonotype with many counts. The chain recombines TRBV13 with TRBJ2-5, with D unclear. This CDR3 comprises 13 residues. Trimming stripped 2 bases from V and 5 bases from J, with 9 bases between. Germline CDR1 and CDR2: PRHDT and FYEKMQ (reference sequence). The CDR3 DNA is TGTGCCAGCAGCTTACGTCTTGCTGAGACCCAGTACTTC. Translated, it gives CASSLRLAETQYF.

Only one count was recorded for this clonotype. J is TRBJ2-7 and V is TRBV29-1, with TRBD2 identical over 7 bases. The germline V gene encodes CDR1 SQVTM and CDR2 ANQGSEA. V shed 4 bases and J 4 bases; nucleotides not matched to a gene: 10. The CDR3 is 14 amino acids. CDR3 bases: TGCAGCGTTGCCAGCGGGGACGTTCAGTACGAGCAGTACTTC. It yields the protein CSVASGDVQYEQYF.

This clonotype has a count of ten or more. A much larger clone sits a single nucleotide away, making a read error possible. V and J are TRBV25-1 and TRBJ2-7; D may be TRBD1 or TRBD2 (7 bases each). With 4 bases removed from V and 2 bases from J, the gap between germline ends came to 15 bases. Germline V gives CDR1 MGHDK, CDR2 SYGVNS. The CDR3 consists of 15 residues. The DNA for the CDR3 is TGTGCCAGCAGTGGGGGGGGCAGGGGGGCCTACGAGCAGTACTTC. Translated, it gives CASSGGGRGAYEQYF.

This clonotype was seen ten or more times. The rearrangement links TRBV16 to TRBJ1-1, with D uncertain. Germline V gene sequence: CDR1 KGHSY, CDR2 FQNENV. The CDR3 has 13 residues. V was shortened by 0 bases and J by 4 bases, with 6 bases between the two germline ends. The CDR3 sequence: CASSQSGSTEAFF. CDR3 in DNA: TGTGCCAGCAGCCAATCAGGGAGCACTGAAGCTTTCTTT. The entire variable domain, with the rest obtained from reference TRBV16 and TRBJ1-1, is as follows: GEEVAQTPKHLVRGEGQKAKLYCAPIKGHSYVFWYQQVLKNEFKFLISFQNENVFDETGMPKERFSAKCLPNSPCSLEIQATKLEDSAVYFCASSQSGSTEAFFGQGTRLTVV.

V gene TRBV5-8 combines with J gene TRBJ2-2; 13 nucleotides align to TRBD2. Germline lookup yields CDR1 SGHTS and CDR2 YDEGEE. V lost 4 bases to trimming and J lost 8 bases; unmatched junction nucleotides: 5. CDR3 size: 15 residues. DNA for the CDR3: TGTGCCAGCAGCCACGGACTAGCGGGGGCGGGGGAGCTGTTTTTT. This translates into CASSHGLAGAGELFF.

This clonotype has just a few counts. The V call is TRBV19, the J call TRBJ1-2; D might be TRBD1 (6 bases). CDR3 length equals 13 residues. The ends were cut back, 7 bases at V and 1 base at J, with 10 bases in the middle. From germline, CDR1 is LNHDA and CDR2 SQIVND (reference sequence). CDR3 in amino acids: CASNHRDNYGYTF. In DNA, the CDR3 is TGTGCCAGTAATCACAGGGATAACTATGGCTACACCTTC. Full variable domain (missing parts from reference TRBV19 and TRBJ1-2): DGGITQSPKYLFRKEGQNVTLSCEQNLNHDAMYWYRQDPGQGLRLIYYSQIVNDFQKGDIAEGYSVSREKKESFPLTVTSAQKNPTAFYLCASNHRDNYGYTFGSGTRLTVV.

This clonotype was recorded many times. The chain has TRBV7-2 and TRBJ1-2; the D is unclear. V lost 2 bases and J 0 bases, leaving 7 bases between the germline ends. Germline-derived CDR1 and CDR2 are SGHTA and FQGNSA. CDR3 size: 14 residues. CDR3 coding DNA: TGTGCCAGCAGCTTAATATCAGCTAACTATGGCTACACCTTC. Protein: CASSLISANYGYTF.

V is TRBV12-3 or TRBV12-4 and J is TRBJ1-1; perhaps TRBD1 as D (5 bases). V was shortened by 10 bases and J by 2 bases, with 17 bases between the two germline ends. This CDR3 has 14 residues. DNA for the CDR3: TGTGCCACCCATTATGGGGGGGGAAACACTGAAGCTTTCTTT. Amino acid sequence: CATHYGGGNTEAFF.

This clonotype occurred many times. This sequence joins TRBV6-2 or TRBV6-3 and TRBJ1-1; D unresolved. Germline CDR1 is MNHEY and CDR2 is SVGEGT. The CDR3 is 14 amino acids. Trimming removed 7 bases at V and 1 base at J, with 13 bases between. The CDR3 spells CASISMAGNTEAFF. CDR3 DNA sequence: TGTGCCAGCATCAGTATGGCAGGGAACACTGAAGCTTTCTTT.

This chain connects TRBV20-1 to TRBJ2-7; D gene ambiguous. The V end lost 3 bases, the J end lost 0 bases, and 15 bases lay between the germline ends. Germline V lookup: CDR1 DFQATT, CDR2 SNEGSKA (reference sequence). This CDR3 has 15 amino acids. The CDR3 DNA is TGCAGTGCTAGCCCTGGCGATGGTTTCTCCTACGAGCAGTACTTC. This codes for CSASPGDGFSYEQYF.

In its sample, this clonotype was seen many times. The CDR3 protein is CASSLEVGVGEQYF. CDR3 coding DNA: TGTGCCAGCAGTTTAGAGGTGGGGGTTGGCGAGCAGTACTTC. The chain recombines TRBV12-3 or TRBV12-4 with TRBJ2-7; perhaps D is TRBD1 or TRBD2 (5 bases each). The CDR3 runs 14 residues. V was shortened by 1 base and J by 6 bases, with 13 bases between the two germline ends.

CDR3: CASSESSSGTGVYGYTF. The CDR3 DNA follows: TGTGCCAGCAGTGAATCTTCGTCCGGGACAGGGGTCTATGGCTACACCTTC. The rearrangement uses TRBV6-1 and TRBJ1-2; 10 bases map to TRBD1. The J segment lost 4 bases and the V segment lost 2 bases, leaving 10 bases of the junction unmatched. This CDR3 is 17 amino acids long. Germline assignment: CDR1 MNHNS and CDR2 SASEGT.

CDR3 in amino acids: CASSYSSGQVPNEKLFF. As DNA, the CDR3 is TGTGCCAGCAGTTACTCGAGTGGACAGGTCCCAAATGAAAAACTGTTTTTT. The V and J genes are TRBV6-5 and TRBJ1-4; 7 positions match TRBD1. Germline CDR1 and CDR2: MNHEY and SVGAGI. V shed 0 bases, J shed 5 bases, and the junction held 9 bases outside the gene matches. CDR3 size: 17 residues.

The chain recombines TRBV19 with TRBJ1-2; 8 nucleotides match TRBD1. Germline assignment: CDR1 LNHDA and CDR2 SQIVND (reference sequence). The CDR3 extends over 15 amino acids. The ends lost 4 bases at V and 8 bases at J; junction bases unmatched: 12. The CDR3 is CASSRPLQGGEGYTF. In DNA form, the CDR3 reads TGTGCCAGTAGTAGACCCTTACAGGGGGGTGAAGGCTACACCTTC. The full variable domain, in which reference TRBV19 and TRBJ1-2 provide the parts outside the CDR3, is DGGITQSPKYLFRKEGQNVTLSCEQNLNHDAMYWYRQDPGQGLRLIYYSQIVNDFQKGDIAEGYSVSREKKESFPLTVTSAQKNPTAFYLCASSRPLQGGEGYTFGSGTRLTVV.

The chain couples TRBV5-1 to TRBJ2-1, with no clear D. Germline V gives CDR1 SGHRS, CDR2 YFSETQ. The V end was cut by 1 base, the J end by 2 bases, with 10 bases between. The CDR3 is 15 amino acids. The CDR3 sequence is CASSLSSQTYNEQFF. CDR3 coding DNA: TGCGCCAGCAGCTTGTCGTCACAGACCTACAATGAGCAGTTCTTC.

The chain is built from TRBV15 and TRBJ1-2; the D is unclear. Germline V gene lookup returns CDR1 LNHNV and CDR2 YYDKDF (reference sequence). The CDR3 consists of 14 residues. The V gene lost 8 bases and the J gene lost 0 bases, with 13 bases spanning the gap. DNA for the CDR3: TGTGCCACCTTTGGGTCAGAAACTAACTATGGCTACACCTTC. It yields the protein CATFGSETNYGYTF.

The chain links TRBV7-2 to TRBJ1-1; D is unclear. The V end lost 2 bases, the J end lost 5 bases, and 6 bases lay between the germline ends. Per germline, CDR1 SGHTA and CDR2 FQGNSA. This CDR3 is built from 12 residues. DNA for the CDR3: TGTGCCAGCAGCTTAAGACTGACTGAAGCTTTCTTT. Its translation is CASSLRLTEAFF.

This clonotype has just a few counts. In DNA, the CDR3 is TGTGCCAGCAGCCAAGGGGCCGAGCAACCTACCACTAATGAAAAACTGTTTTTT. Its translation: CASSQGAEQPTTNEKLFF. This chain links TRBV3-1 with TRBJ1-4; D is uncertain. Germline V gives CDR1 LGHDT, CDR2 YNNKEL (reference sequence). The ends were cut back, 1 base at V and 2 bases at J, with 17 bases in the middle. There are 18 residues in the CDR3.

This clonotype was detected only a few times. V gene TRBV10-3 combines with J gene TRBJ1-2; D is ambiguous. CDR1 is ENHRY, CDR2 SYGVKD, per germline. This CDR3 has 14 residues. V lost 0 bases, J lost 8 bases, and 13 bases lay in between. The DNA of the CDR3 is TGTGCCATCAGTGAGTCAAATCGGGTCGGCGGCTACACCTTC. This translates into CAISESNRVGGYTF.

V gene TRBV2 combines with J gene TRBJ2-5; 7 bases line up with TRBD1. J lost 2 bases, V lost 8 bases, and 5 bases had no gene match. The CDR3 is made up of 13 amino acids. Germline-derived CDR1 and CDR2 are SNHLY and FYNNEI. CDR3 bases: TGTGCCAGCGTAGGGACAGTTCAAGAGACCCAGTACTTC. Translation: CASVGTVQETQYF.